This note documents a single TCR beta chain sequence. Its antigen is still unknown. The method was immunoSEQ multiplex PCR; TCRdb's version includes in-frame clones alone and lacks a portion of them. The sample carries 75,000 to 95,000 clones, around four fifths recorded once. V was clipped by 3 bases and J by 12 bases, with 6 bases between them. The CDR3 is made up of 11 amino acids. CDR1 is LGHNA and CDR2 is YSLEER in the germline V gene. This entry comes from a study of T cell clones after liver transplantation. For the study at large: Liver transplant recipients had immunosuppression withdrawal attempted within 2 years. Until 12-24 months post-transplant, subjects got standard immunosuppression and no induction. General study results and limits: In two subjects, few donor cells limited the measurable donor-reactive repertoire.

V gene TRBV4-3 combines with J gene TRBJ1-6; D remains unclear. This clonotype was obtained from a human patient who received a liver transplant. A subset of T cells may come from the graft donor. This specimen was CD4+ T cells from blood, taken 48 months after liver transplant. CDR3 residues: CASSQLGPLHF. The CDR3 DNA reads as TGCGCCAGCAGCCAGCTAGGACCCCTCCACTTT.